The 6 T cell receptor beta chains presented below share a single source sample, sequenced in a study of T cells in Graves' hyperthyroidism and ophthalmopathy. From RNA transcripts, TCR beta CDR3 regions were amplified. HTBI primers were employed in a first-round RT-PCR of the TCR CDR3. TCRdb recomputed calls from the multiplex PCR reads with MiXCR, one row per CDR3 protein. The sample yields about 260,000 distinct CDR3 sequences, around 15% seen once. The source material was blood. The receptor set was obtained from a young woman with Graves' ophthalmopathy.

This chain uses TRBV30 with TRBJ1-1; D is possibly TRBD1 (6 bases). The CDR3 sequence is 13 residues long. Trimming pared 0 bases from V and 10 bases from J, leaving 15 bases between. Per germline, CDR1 GTSNPN and CDR2 SVGIG (reference sequence). The CDR3 bases are TGTGCCTGGAGTGTACAGGGCGGCTTAAGAGCTTTCTTT. As protein: CAWSVQGGLRAFF.

As concerns this clonotype: A much larger clone differs by one base, so this may be a read error. V is TRBV9 and J is TRBJ2-3; TRBD2 is a possible D gene (6 bases). V lost 3 bases, J lost 0 bases, and 14 bases lay in between. This CDR3 has 16 residues. Per the germline V gene, CDR1 is SGDLS and CDR2 is YYNGEE. The chain's CDR3 is CASSEGLGVSTDTQYF. The CDR3 DNA sequence: TGTGCCAGCAGCGAGGGACTGGGGGTCAGCACAGATACGCAGTATTTT. Filled out from reference TRBV9 and TRBJ2-3, the complete variable domain reads DSGVTQTPKHLITATGQRVTLRCSPRSGDLSVYWYQQSLDQGLQFLIQYYNGEERAKGNILERFSAQQFPDLHSELNLSSLELGDSALYFCASSEGLGVSTDTQYFGPGTRLTVL.

Many counts were recorded for this clonotype. The genes are TRBV28 and TRBJ2-1; D call uncertain. This CDR3 contains 16 residues. V was trimmed by 6 bases and J by 1 base, leaving 16 bases between them. CDR1 and CDR2 (germline): MDHEN, SYDVKM. Here the CDR3 reads CASSRSAGSSYNEQFF. CDR3 bases: TGTGCCAGCAGCCGATCCGCCGGGTCTTCCTACAATGAGCAGTTCTTC. The variable domain in full, with the rest retrieved from reference TRBV28 and TRBJ2-1, is DVKVTQSSRYLVKRTGEKVFLECVQDMDHENMFWYRQDPGLGLRLIYFSYDVKMKEKGDIPEGYSVSREKKERFSLILESASTNQTSMYLCASSRSAGSSYNEQFFGPGTRLTVL.

In this sample, this clonotype turned up many times. The J gene is TRBJ1-1, the V gene TRBV6-1; 9 bases map to TRBD1. The germline V gene encodes CDR1 MNHNS and CDR2 SASEGT. This CDR3 region has 17 residues. The trim removed 7 bases at V and 5 bases at J, leaving 17 bases unmatched. The CDR3 spells CASNIIVQGAGRTEAFF. CDR3 nucleotides: TGTGCCAGCAATATTATAGTACAGGGGGCAGGGAGGACTGAAGCTTTCTTT.

This clonotype was counted between two and nine times. The V and J genes are TRBV19 and TRBJ2-2, with 11 bases identical to TRBD2. CDR3 length: 17 residues. Looked up from germline, CDR1 is LNHDA and CDR2 is SQIVND (reference sequence). The trim removed 1 base at V and 3 bases at J, leaving 4 bases unmatched. CDR3 sequence: CASSIVGTSGYTGELFF. The CDR3 nucleotides read TGTGCCAGTAGTATAGTTGGGACTAGCGGCTACACCGGGGAGCTGTTTTTT. The whole variable domain, remainder taken from reference TRBV19 and TRBJ2-2, is DGGITQSPKYLFRKEGQNVTLSCEQNLNHDAMYWYRQDPGQGLRLIYYSQIVNDFQKGDIAEGYSVSREKKESFPLTVTSAQKNPTAFYLCASSIVGTSGYTGELFFGEGSRLTVL.

This clonotype was counted many times. The V and J genes are TRBV10-1 and TRBJ2-3; 8 bases are shared with TRBD2. Germline V gene lookup returns CDR1 WNHNN and CDR2 SYGVQD (reference sequence). The junction had 2 bases not matched to a gene; V was cut back by 2 bases and J by 1 base. CDR3 length equals 15 residues. The CDR3, as DNA: TGCGCCAGCAGTGAGCGGCGGGGGGGCACAGATACGCAGTATTTT. Translated, it gives CASSERRGGTDTQYF.